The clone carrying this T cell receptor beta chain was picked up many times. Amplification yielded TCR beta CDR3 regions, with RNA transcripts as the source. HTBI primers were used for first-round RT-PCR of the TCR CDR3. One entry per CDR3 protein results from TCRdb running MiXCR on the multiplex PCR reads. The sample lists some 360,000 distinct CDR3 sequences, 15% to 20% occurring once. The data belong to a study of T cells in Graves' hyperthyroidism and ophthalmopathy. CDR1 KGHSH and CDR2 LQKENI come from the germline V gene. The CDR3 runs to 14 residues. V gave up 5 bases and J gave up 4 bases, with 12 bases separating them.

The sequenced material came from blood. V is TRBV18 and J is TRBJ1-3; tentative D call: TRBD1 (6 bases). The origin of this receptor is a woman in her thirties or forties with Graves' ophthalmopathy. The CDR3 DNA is TGTGCCAGCTCAGCAAGGACAGTCGGAAACACCATATATTTT. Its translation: CASSARTVGNTIYF.